This T cell receptor (beta chain) was retrieved from a study of shared clonotypes between healthy human individuals. The wider study: Those who served as donors were a couple of women and three men between the ages of 18 and 49. Study conclusions and caveats: Specimens sampled were limited to blood, with tissue repertoires likely differing. For naive CD4 cells, approximately 4.8% of clonotypes were shared across a handful of donors.

Source study methods: There were no quality scores in the junction-only immunoSEQ sequences, so filtering differed. Generated by immunoSEQ multiplex PCR, the TCRdb table keeps only in-frame clones and is missing some. The V and J calls and the clone size are those of that table, but D and trimming were determined from the DNA. The sample lists about 2.4 million clones; roughly 93% were seen once. About this clone itself: Its target is not known.

The length of the CDR3 is 14 residues. J was trimmed by 10 bases and V by 0 bases; bases with no gene match: 2. Germline lookup yields CDR1 SGHRS and CDR2 YFSETQ. The sample consisted of naive CD4+ T cells from PBMCs. Subset: CD45RA+ positively selected. This TCR was sampled from a man in his late teens or twenties in good health. Some clones in this sample may be carry-over from other donors' samples. J is TRBJ2-1 and V is TRBV5-1; 12 positions agree with TRBD2. The CDR3 loop is CASSLGLAGVEQFF. The DNA for the CDR3 is TGCGCCAGCAGCTTGGGACTAGCGGGAGTCGAGCAGTTCTTC.